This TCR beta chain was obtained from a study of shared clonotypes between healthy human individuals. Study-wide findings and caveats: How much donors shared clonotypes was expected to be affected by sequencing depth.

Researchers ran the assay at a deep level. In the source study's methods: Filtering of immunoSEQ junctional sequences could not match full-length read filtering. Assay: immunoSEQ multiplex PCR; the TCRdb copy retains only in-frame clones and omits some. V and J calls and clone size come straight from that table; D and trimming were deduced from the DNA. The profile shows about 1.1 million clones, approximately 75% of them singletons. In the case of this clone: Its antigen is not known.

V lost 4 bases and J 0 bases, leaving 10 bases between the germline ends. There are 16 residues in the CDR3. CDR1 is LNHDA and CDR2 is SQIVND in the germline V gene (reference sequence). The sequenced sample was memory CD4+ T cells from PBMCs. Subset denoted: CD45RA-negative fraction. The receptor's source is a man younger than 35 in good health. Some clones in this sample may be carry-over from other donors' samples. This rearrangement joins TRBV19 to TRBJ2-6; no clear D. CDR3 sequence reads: CASSRIPSSGANVLTF. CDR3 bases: TGTGCCAGTAGTAGAATTCCGAGCTCTGGGGCCAACGTCCTGACTTTC.